The clone carrying this TCR beta chain was found a few times. What it recognizes is unknown. Each donor was healthy, and each was a bone marrow donor. The data were taken from a study of cytomegalovirus exposure and HLA in healthy donors. Study conclusions and caveats: Reportedly, fewer N-insertions than the approximately 600-donor mean appeared in an Asian-associated ancestry cluster in a later analysis.

Germline values: CDR1 LNHDA, CDR2 SQIVND (reference sequence). Trimming took 6 bases from V and 5 from J, leaving 6 bases between them. The CDR3 contains 11 residues. Amplification used 60 Vbeta primers and 13 Jbeta primers. Only in-frame clones appear in the TCRdb table, and some are missing; sequencing was by immunoSEQ multiplex PCR. The table has 69,000 or so clones, roughly three quarters seen once. Specimen: PBMCs. This clonotype was obtained from a man between 18 and 35 years old in good health and CMV-seronegative. The rearrangement joins TRBV19 to TRBJ2-3; weak D call: TRBD1 (5 bases). The DNA for the CDR3 is TGTGCCAGTAGAAGGGGAGATACGCAGTATTTT. Translating gives CASRRGDTQYF. Filled out from reference TRBV19 and TRBJ2-3, the complete variable domain reads DGGITQSPKYLFRKEGQNVTLSCEQNLNHDAMYWYRQDPGQGLRLIYYSQIVNDFQKGDIAEGYSVSREKKESFPLTVTSAQKNPTAFYLCASRRGDTQYFGPGTRLTVL.